A single sample gave rise to the 4 T cell receptor beta chains below, sequenced in a study of human T cells and chemical hapten exposure (dated by TCRdb to about 2021). The library was produced with RACE. The instrument was a NextSeq 500. The public reads were reprocessed in TCRdb via fastp at Q25 and MiXCR, keeping in-frame beta chains. Rows merge per CDR3 protein into single entries with the most common DNA and genes. The sample includes under 400,000 distinct CDR3 sequences, with 4% to 6% observed a single time. In total, the top ten clones hold just over 2.5% of the sample. The time point tag for this specimen amounts to: pre-sensitization, week 0. Interpreted using the paper, the treatment or condition label stands for: therapeutic diphenylcyclopropenone sensitization with weekly scalp DPC. The sequenced sample was whole blood, obtained in connection with sensitization to the hapten diphenylcyclopropenone (DPC). These receptor sequences come from a woman in her fifties or sixties with alopecia areata. Some clones in this sample may be carry-over from other donors' samples.

The CDR3 here is CSALGQTNTEAFF. The CDR3 DNA reads TGCAGTGCTCTGGGACAGACGAACACTGAAGCTTTCTTT. The chain joins TRBV20-1 to TRBJ1-1; 7 nucleotides agree with TRBD1. CDR1 and CDR2 (germline): DFQATT, SNEGSKA (reference sequence). The trim removed 5 bases at V and 1 base at J, leaving 4 bases unmatched. The length of the CDR3 is 13 residues.

This clonotype was detected only a few times. The chain combines TRBV6-2 or TRBV6-3 with TRBJ2-1; D might be TRBD2 (6 bases). CDR1 and CDR2 from the germline V gene are MNHEY and SVGEGT. Trimming pared 4 bases from V and 3 bases from J, leaving 13 bases between. The CDR3 loop spans 15 amino acids. CDR3 sequence reads: CASSSPGLNYNEQFF. CDR3 bases: TGTGCCAGCAGTTCGCCGGGACTTAACTACAATGAGCAGTTCTTC.

This clonotype was seen many times. This CDR3 is CASSLKGQIALREQFF. DNA for the CDR3: TGTGCCAGCAGTTTAAAAGGCCAGATAGCTCTCCGTGAGCAGTTCTTC. The gene calls are TRBV27 and TRBJ2-1; unclear D gene. Germline values: CDR1 MNHEY, CDR2 SMNVEV (reference sequence). The CDR3 length is 16 residues. Trimming cost V 2 bases and J 9 bases, with 20 bases left between them.

This clonotype was found a few times. The rearrangement uses TRBV13 and TRBJ2-7, with unresolved D. Trimming stripped 4 bases from V and 6 bases from J, with 7 bases between. This CDR3 is 11 amino acids long. Germline V lookup: CDR1 PRHDT, CDR2 FYEKMQ (reference sequence). CDR3 DNA: TGTGCCAGCAGCTCCTCGCTCGAGCAGTACTTC. Encoded protein: CASSSSLEQYF.